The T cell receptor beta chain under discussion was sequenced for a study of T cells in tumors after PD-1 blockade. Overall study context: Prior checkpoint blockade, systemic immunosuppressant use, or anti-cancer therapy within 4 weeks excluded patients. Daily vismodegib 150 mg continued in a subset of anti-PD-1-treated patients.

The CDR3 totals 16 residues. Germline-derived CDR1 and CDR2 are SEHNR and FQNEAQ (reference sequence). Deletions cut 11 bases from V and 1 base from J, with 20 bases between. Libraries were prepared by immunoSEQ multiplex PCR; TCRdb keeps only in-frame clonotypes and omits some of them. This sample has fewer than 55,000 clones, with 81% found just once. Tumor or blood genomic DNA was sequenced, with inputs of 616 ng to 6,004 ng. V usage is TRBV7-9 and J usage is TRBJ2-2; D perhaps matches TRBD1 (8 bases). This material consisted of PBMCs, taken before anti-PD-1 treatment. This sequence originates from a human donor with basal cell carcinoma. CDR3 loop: CAVRTGRGMNTGELFF. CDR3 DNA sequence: TGTGCCGTCCGGACAGGGAGGGGGATGAACACCGGGGAGCTGTTTTTT.